Listed below are T cell receptor beta chains from one sample, sequenced in a study of blood T cell repertoires in COVID-19. The assay was immunoSEQ multiplex PCR, and TCRdb's table has in-frame clones only and misses some. The sample has fewer than 200,000 clones, about nine tenths seen once; the top ten hold 0.53%. The sequencing input was peripheral blood. These receptors were obtained from a man aged 45 to 65 with acute or convalescent COVID-19. Both conserved end residues are part of each CDR3. The D gene is left open where the match is weak. For some rows the clone size is stated as once, few or many, or as a class when expanded; others skip it.

j_call,d_call,v_call,clone_size,cdr3_aa,cdr3_nt
TRBJ2-4,TRBD1,TRBV11-2,.,CASSLDLGQRNIQYF,TGTGCCAGCAGCTTAGATCTGGGACAGAGAAACATTCAGTACTTC
TRBJ1-2,.,TRBV27,.,CASSQTGFPPGYGYTF,TGTGCCAGCAGCCAAACAGGGTTCCCCCCGGGCTATGGCTACACCTTC
TRBJ2-5,.,TRBV7-2,.,CASSSQETQYF,TGTGCCAGCAGCTCGCAAGAGACCCAGTACTTC
TRBJ2-3,TRBD2,TRBV28,.,CASIRAGGTDTQYF,TGTGCCAGCATTAGAGCGGGAGGGACAGATACGCAGTATTTT
TRBJ2-5,.,TRBV7-3,.,CASSLSVRETQYF,TGTGCCAGCAGCTTAAGCGTCCGAGAGACCCAGTACTTC
TRBJ1-1,.,TRBV29-1,.,CSVEDLAEAFF,TGCAGCGTTGAAGATCTTGCTGAAGCTTTCTTT
TRBJ2-7,TRBD1,TRBV10-1,.,CASSESVGTGVYEQYF,TGCGCCAGCAGTGAGTCTGTAGGGACAGGGGTCTACGAGCAGTACTTC
TRBJ2-1,TRBD1,TRBV6-2/TRBV6-3,.,CASSYMDRVGDEQFF,TGTGCCAGCAGTTACATGGACAGGGTCGGGGATGAGCAGTTCTTC
TRBJ2-1,TRBD2,TRBV27,.,CASSLKAGVVYNEQFF,TGTGCCAGCAGTTTAAAAGCGGGAGTGGTCTACAATGAGCAGTTCTTC
TRBJ2-3,.,TRBV28,once,CASSPTKAATDTQYF,TGTGCCAGCAGTCCCACCAAGGCGGCCACAGATACGCAGTATTTT
TRBJ1-1,TRBD1,TRBV27,.,CASSLSPQGRTEAFF,TGTGCCAGCAGTTTATCCCCACAGGGGAGGACTGAAGCTTTCTTT
TRBJ1-5,TRBD1,TRBV5-1,.,CASSLQGEGNQPQHF,TGCGCCAGCAGCTTACAGGGGGAGGGCAATCAGCCCCAGCATTTT
TRBJ2-1,.,TRBV5-8,.,CASRPPTRQFF,TGTGCCAGCAGACCCCCAACTAGGCAGTTCTTC
TRBJ1-1,.,TRBV18,.,CASSPGQTGEAFF,TGTGCCAGCTCACCGGGACAAACTGGTGAAGCTTTCTTT
TRBJ2-3,.,TRBV5-6,.,CASSTAGRDRPTDTQYF,TGTGCCAGCAGCACGGCGGGCCGTGACAGGCCCACAGATACGCAGTATTTT
TRBJ1-2,.,TRBV5-1,.,CASSRGGQFGYGYTF,TGCGCCAGCAGCCGGGGGGGACAATTTGGCTATGGCTACACCTTC
TRBJ2-1,TRBD2,TRBV9,.,CASSLAGGNNEQFF,TGTGCCAGCTCCCTAGCGGGGGGAAACAATGAGCAGTTCTTC
TRBJ1-6,TRBD1,TRBV19,.,CASRGQGYNSPLHF,TGTGCCAGCCGGGGACAGGGCTACAATTCACCCCTCCACTTT
TRBJ2-3,.,TRBV4-1,.,CASSQESREDVDTQYF,TGCGCCAGCAGCCAAGAGTCCAGGGAGGATGTAGATACGCAGTATTTT
TRBJ2-3,.,TRBV4-3,.,CASSPKRGGSTDTQYF,TGCGCCAGCAGCCCTAAAAGGGGGGGTAGCACAGATACGCAGTATTTT
TRBJ2-2,.,TRBV19,.,CASSIVAGYTGELFF,TGTGCCAGTAGTATAGTGGCAGGGTATACCGGGGAGCTGTTTTTT
TRBJ2-5,TRBD2,TRBV29-1,.,CSAGGDQETQYF,TGCAGCGCTGGGGGGGACCAAGAGACCCAGTACTTC
TRBJ2-7,TRBD1,TRBV6-5,once,CASSYSGGQVLYEQYF,TGTGCCAGCAGTTACTCGGGCGGACAGGTGCTCTACGAGCAGTACTTC
TRBJ1-5,.,TRBV2,once,CASSEEYLSGQPQHF,TGTGCCAGCAGTGAAGAGTATCTCTCAGGTCAGCCCCAGCATTTT
TRBJ2-1,.,TRBV7-3,.,CASSPAGTYNEQFF,TGTGCCAGCAGCCCTGCCGGGACTTACAATGAGCAGTTCTTC
TRBJ1-3,TRBD1,TRBV25-1,.,CASSDLGTGSGNTIYF,TGTGCCAGCAGTGATTTAGGGACAGGGTCCGGAAACACCATATATTTT
TRBJ2-7,.,TRBV30,.,CACSERYEQYF,TGTGCCTGTTCCGAGCGGTACGAGCAGTACTTC
TRBJ2-3,.,TRBV11-2,.,CASRARGFSTDTQYF,TGTGCCAGCAGGGCCCGAGGGTTTAGCACAGATACGCAGTATTTT
TRBJ1-2,.,TRBV28,once,CASSLPRTSGYTF,TGTGCCAGCAGTTTGCCTCGGACAAGTGGCTACACCTTC
TRBJ1-1,TRBD1,TRBV7-2,.,CASGRTGYMNTEAFF,TGTGCCAGCGGCCGGACAGGGTACATGAACACTGAAGCTTTCTTT
TRBJ2-5,.,TRBV30,.,CAWSVLETQYF,TGTGCCTGGAGTGTACTGGAGACCCAGTACTTC
TRBJ2-7,.,TRBV6-6,.,CASGGYSYEQYF,TGTGCCAGCGGCGGATACTCCTACGAGCAGTACTTC
TRBJ2-1,.,TRBV19,.,CASSPVQGSGSYNEQFF,TGTGCCAGTAGTCCGGTGCAAGGATCAGGCTCCTACAATGAGCAGTTCTTC
TRBJ1-4,TRBD1,TRBV14,.,CASSPLAGGSNEKLFF,TGTGCCAGCAGCCCGTTGGCAGGGGGATCTAATGAAAAACTGTTTTTT
TRBJ2-7,TRBD1,TRBV7-9,few,CASIPGQGHPYEQYF,TGTGCCAGCATCCCGGGACAGGGCCATCCCTACGAGCAGTACTTC
TRBJ2-2,TRBD1,TRBV28,.,CASSSLGTGLNTGELFF,TGTGCCAGCAGCTCGCTGGGGACAGGGCTAAACACCGGGGAGCTGTTTTTT
TRBJ2-3,TRBD1,TRBV7-2,.,CASTVTGDTDTQYF,TGTGCCAGCACCGTGACAGGGGACACAGATACGCAGTATTTT